A selection of T cell receptor beta chains follows, all from one sample in a study of shared clonotypes between healthy human individuals. Measured with immunoSEQ multiplex PCR; TCRdb has only the in-frame clones, and not every one. The table records around 2,000,000 clones, about 93% of them present only once. The source material was naive CD8+ T cells from PBMCs. All receptors derive from a man between 18 and 35 years old in good health. Some clones in this sample may be carry-over from other donors' samples. Both conserved end residues are part of each CDR3. The order of the fields is J gene, D gene, CDR3 length, V gene, clone size, CDR3 DNA, CDR3 protein. A D gene is named only where the DNA matches it firmly. Clone size is given for some rows only: seen once, a few or many times, or a class if the clone is expanded.

>TRBJ2-3|TRBD2|16|TRBV6-6|NA
TGTGCCAGCAGACGTCGACTAGCGGGAGAATCAGATACGCAGTATTTT
CASRRRLAGESDTQYF
>TRBJ2-7|TRBD1|13|TRBV19|NA
TGTGCCAGTAGTATCACAGGGGTTTCCGAGCAGTACTTC
CASSITGVSEQYF
>TRBJ2-7|TRBD1|14|TRBV5-1|NA
TGCGCCAGCAGACTAGGACAGGGTTCCGACGAGCAGTACTTC
CASRLGQGSDEQYF
>TRBJ1-2|NA|15|TRBV6-1|NA
TGTGCCAGCAGTGCGGACGGCAGAGCGAACTATGGCTACACCTTC
CASSADGRANYGYTF
>TRBJ2-7|NA|13|TRBV29-1|NA
TGCAGCGTTGACGACTACCGAGCCGGCGAGCAGTACTTC
CSVDDYRAGEQYF
>TRBJ2-1|NA|13|TRBV4-1|NA
TGCGCCACAGGACCCCCCCAATACAATGAGCAGTTCTTC
CATGPPQYNEQFF
>TRBJ2-1|TRBD2|15|TRBV19|NA
TGTGCCAGTAGTTCCCTGAGCGGGATAGGGCATGAGCAGTTCTTC
CASSSLSGIGHEQFF
>TRBJ1-2|NA|15|TRBV19|NA
TGTGCCAGTAGTTGGGCCCTGCAGGGTGTTTATGGCTACACCTTC
CASSWALQGVYGYTF
>TRBJ2-7|TRBD2|14|TRBV7-8|NA
TGTGCCAGCAGCTTACTAGCGGGAGTTAACGAGCAGTACTTC
CASSLLAGVNEQYF
>TRBJ2-1|NA|15|TRBV29-1|few
TGCAGCGTTGAACTGGCGGAAGGCTCCTACAATGAGCAGTTCTTC
CSVELAEGSYNEQFF
>TRBJ1-2|NA|13|TRBV6-4|NA
TGTGCCAGCAGTGAAACCCCTAACTATGGCTACACCTTC
CASSETPNYGYTF
>TRBJ2-7|NA|15|TRBV7-8|NA
TGTGCCAGCAGCTTAAGGCAGGGGGGGACCTACGAGCAGTACTTC
CASSLRQGGTYEQYF
>TRBJ2-3|NA|12|TRBV9|few
TGTGCCAGCAGCGTGAACACAGATACGCAGTATTTT
CASSVNTDTQYF
>TRBJ1-4|TRBD1|14|TRBV2|few
TGTGCCAGCAGTGCGGCAGGGGGTTATGAAAAACTGTTTTTT
CASSAAGGYEKLFF
>TRBJ2-7|NA|15|TRBV7-9|NA
TGTGCCAGCAGCCCCTGGAGGGACGGCACCTACGAGCAGTACTTC
CASSPWRDGTYEQYF
>TRBJ2-7|TRBD1|14|TRBV6-1|NA
TGTGCCAGCAGTCTGGGGACAGGGGGTTACGAGCAGTACTTC
CASSLGTGGYEQYF
>TRBJ2-4|NA|18|TRBV2|NA
TGTGCCAGCAGTGAATTTGAATCGGGGAGCGAACCCAAAAACATTCAGTACTTC
CASSEFESGSEPKNIQYF
>TRBJ1-4|NA|14|TRBV2|NA
TGTGCCAGCAGTCACCGAAACCCTAATGAAAAACTGTTTTTT
CASSHRNPNEKLFF
>TRBJ2-3|NA|13|TRBV10-3|NA
TGTGCCATCAGTGAAGCGGCGAAAGATACGCAGTATTTT
CAISEAAKDTQYF
>TRBJ2-7|NA|13|TRBV19|NA
TGTGCCAGTAGTCCCAGGGGAGATTACGAGCAGTACTTC
CASSPRGDYEQYF
>TRBJ2-1|TRBD1|14|TRBV11-2|NA
TGTGCCAGCCATGACAGGGGACGTTACAATGAGCAGTTCTTC
CASHDRGRYNEQFF
>TRBJ1-3|NA|14|TRBV7-8|once
TGTGCCAGCAGCTTAGGACAGTCTGGAAACACCATATATTTT
CASSLGQSGNTIYF
>TRBJ1-2|NA|15|TRBV28|NA
TGTGCCAGCAGTACAACCAGGGATAGGGCCATTGGCTACACCTTC
CASSTTRDRAIGYTF
>TRBJ1-1|TRBD1|14|TRBV6-1|NA
TGTGCCAGCAAGACAAGACAGGGGTGGACTGAAGCTTTCTTT
CASKTRQGWTEAFF